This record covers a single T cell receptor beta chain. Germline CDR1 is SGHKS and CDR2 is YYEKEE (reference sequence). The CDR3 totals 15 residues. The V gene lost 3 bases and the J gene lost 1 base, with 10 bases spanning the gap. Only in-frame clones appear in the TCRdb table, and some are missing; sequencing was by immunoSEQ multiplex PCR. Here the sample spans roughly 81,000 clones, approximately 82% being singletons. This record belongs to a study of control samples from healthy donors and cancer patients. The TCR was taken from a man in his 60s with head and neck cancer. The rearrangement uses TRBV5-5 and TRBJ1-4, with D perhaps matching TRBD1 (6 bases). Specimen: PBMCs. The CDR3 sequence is CASSSQGGTNEKLFF. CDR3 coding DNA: TGTGCCAGCAGCTCACAGGGTGGAACTAATGAAAAACTGTTTTTT. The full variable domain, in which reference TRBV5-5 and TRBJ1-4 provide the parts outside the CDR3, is DAGVTQSPTHLIKTRGQQVTLRCSPISGHKSVSWYQQVLGQGPQFIFQYYEKEERGRGNFPDRFSARQFPNYSSELNVNALLLGDSALYLCASSSQGGTNEKLFFGSGTQLSVL.